Below, 32 T cell receptor beta chains from the same sample are listed, as sequenced in a study of cytomegalovirus exposure and HLA in healthy donors. Primers: 60 Vbeta forward and 13 Jbeta reverse. Some clones are missing from TCRdb's copy, which holds only in-frame ones; the method was immunoSEQ multiplex PCR. The sample lists roughly 180,000 clones, about four fifths seen once, with 2.5% to 3% in the top ten. The material sequenced was PBMCs. The origin of the receptors is a female donor in good health and CMV-seronegative.

This CDR3 reads CASTREVLYNEQFF. The CDR3 DNA is TGTGCCAGCACCCGGGAGGTCTTATACAATGAGCAGTTCTTC. This rearrangement joins TRBV6-6 to TRBJ2-1; 7 bases match TRBD2. Per germline, CDR1 MNHNY and CDR2 SVGAGI (reference sequence). V shed 7 bases and J 4 bases; nucleotides not matched to a gene: 7. This CDR3 region has 14 residues.

Concerning this clone itself: Other DNA sequences from this sample encode an identical CDR3 as well. This rearrangement joins TRBV5-1 to TRBJ2-3, with 8 nucleotides matching TRBD1. Germline V CDR1 and CDR2: SGHRS, YFSETQ. The CDR3 totals 15 residues. With V trimmed by 4 bases and J by 0 bases, 4 bases remained unmatched. The CDR3 spells CASSLDRASTDTQYF. Here the CDR3 DNA reads TGCGCCAGCAGCCTGGACAGGGCTAGCACAGATACGCAGTATTTT.

The J gene is TRBJ2-7, the V gene TRBV28, with TRBD2 identical over 7 bases. The junction had 6 bases not matched to a gene; V was cut back by 4 bases and J by 0 bases. The CDR3 has 15 residues. CDR1 MDHEN and CDR2 SYDVKM come from the germline V gene. The CDR3 nucleotides are TGTGCCAGCAGTTCGGGTAGCGGGTCCTCCTACGAGCAGTACTTC. Its translation is CASSSGSGSSYEQYF.

The V gene is TRBV2, the J gene TRBJ1-2; D gene ambiguous. Germline V gives CDR1 SNHLY, CDR2 FYNNEI. The CDR3 is made up of 14 amino acids. Trimming pared 3 bases from V and 2 bases from J, leaving 10 bases between. Here the CDR3 DNA reads TGTGCCAGCAGTGAGGAGGAATTGAACTATGGCTACACCTTC. Protein: CASSEEELNYGYTF.

The gene calls are TRBV4-2 and TRBJ1-2; 7 positions match TRBD1. J gave up 6 bases and V 5 bases, and 12 bases lay outside the gene matches. CDR3 size: 15 residues. Germline loops: CDR1 LGHNA, CDR2 YNFKEQ. CDR3 sequence: CASSLRQGLDDGYTF. CDR3 DNA: TGTGCCAGCAGCTTAAGACAGGGTCTAGATGATGGCTACACCTTC.

The rearrangement uses TRBV9 and TRBJ2-2, with 9 bases that match TRBD1. The ends lost 2 bases at V and 7 bases at J; junction bases unmatched: 9. The CDR3 extends over 16 amino acids. CDR1 and CDR2 from the germline V gene are SGDLS and YYNGEE. The CDR3 DNA follows: TGTGCCAGCAGCGTCCTGGGACAGGGCTTACGCGGGGAGCTGTTTTTT. Protein sequence: CASSVLGQGLRGELFF.

There are a few counts of this clone. V and J are TRBV6-5 and TRBJ2-3; 10 nucleotides line up with TRBD2. Germline lookup yields CDR1 MNHEY and CDR2 SVGAGI. The CDR3 runs to 16 residues. J gave up 4 bases and V 1 base, and 5 bases lay outside the gene matches. CDR3 DNA: TGTGCCAGCAGTTACTTAACTAGCGGGGACCCAGATACGCAGTATTTT. Protein: CASSYLTSGDPDTQYF.

The count of this clone is one. The chain recombines TRBV5-1 with TRBJ1-4; D remains unclear. Germline CDR1 SGHRS, CDR2 YFSETQ. The CDR3 loop spans 14 amino acids. V was clipped by 1 base and J by 4 bases, with 8 bases between them. CDR3 loop: CASSLNPNNEKLFF. The CDR3 bases are TGCGCCAGCAGCTTGAATCCAAATAATGAAAAACTGTTTTTT.

This clone was recorded a few times. The chain carries TRBV28 and TRBJ2-7; D not resolved. Per germline, CDR1 MDHEN and CDR2 SYDVKM. The CDR3 consists of 15 residues. The V and J ends lost 0 bases and 2 bases respectively, with 11 bases between them. The CDR3: CASSLWNSQAYEQYF. The CDR3 region has the DNA TGTGCCAGCAGTTTATGGAACAGTCAGGCCTACGAGCAGTACTTC.

Details on this clone: One end of the junction varies from germline; a read error may be responsible. This sample also contains other DNA sequences that code for the same CDR3. J is TRBJ2-2 and V is TRBV19; D is uncertain. The CDR3 runs to 15 residues. Germline-derived CDR1 and CDR2 are LNHDA and SQIVND (reference sequence). The CDR3 coding sequence is TGTGCCAGTAGTTACCGGTCGGGTAACACTGGGGAGCTGTTTTTT. Translation: CASSYRSGNTGELFF.

V gene TRBV11-3 combines with J gene TRBJ2-2; perhaps TRBD2 as D (5 bases). CDR1 and CDR2 from the germline V gene are SGHNT and YENEEA. This CDR3 has 12 amino acids. With 10 bases removed from V and 3 bases from J, the gap between germline ends came to 9 bases. CDR3 residues: CAMHGDTGELFF. CDR3 sequence (DNA): TGTGCCATGCACGGGGACACCGGGGAGCTGTTTTTT.

V is TRBV5-1 and J is TRBJ1-2; D may be TRBD1 (6 bases). Germline CDR1 is SGHRS and CDR2 is YFSETQ. CDR3 size: 17 residues. V gave up 3 bases and J gave up 4 bases, with 22 bases separating them. The CDR3, as DNA: TGCGCCAGCAGCTCCCTCGCACCGGGACAAGGCACCTATGGCTACACCTTC. It translates to CASSSLAPGQGTYGYTF.

The J gene is TRBJ2-7, the V gene TRBV19, with 9 nucleotides matching TRBD2. J gave up 2 bases and V 6 bases, and 11 bases lay outside the gene matches. This CDR3 is 16 amino acids long. Looked up from germline, CDR1 is LNHDA and CDR2 is SQIVND (reference sequence). Here the CDR3 DNA reads TGTGCCAGTAGACCCCGGGGTCTAGCGGGACCCTACGAGCAGTACTTC. Translation: CASRPRGLAGPYEQYF. Full variable domain (outside the CDR3, taken from reference TRBV19 and TRBJ2-7): DGGITQSPKYLFRKEGQNVTLSCEQNLNHDAMYWYRQDPGQGLRLIYYSQIVNDFQKGDIAEGYSVSREKKESFPLTVTSAQKNPTAFYLCASRPRGLAGPYEQYFGPGTRLTVT.

This clone was counted between two and nine times. V is TRBV30 and J is TRBJ1-5, with 7 bases identical to TRBD1. The CDR3 runs to 15 residues. Germline assignment: CDR1 GTSNPN and CDR2 SVGIG (reference sequence). V trimming: 2 bases; J trimming: 2 bases; junction bases outside the gene matches: 6. CDR3 in amino acids: CAWSTTGAGNQPQHF. CDR3 DNA: TGTGCCTGGAGTACAACAGGGGCCGGCAATCAGCCCCAGCATTTT.

The rearrangement joins TRBV5-6 to TRBJ1-2, with D perhaps matching TRBD1 (5 bases). V shed 0 bases and J shed 7 bases, with 22 bases lying between them. CDR3 size: 17 residues. Germline V gene sequence: CDR1 SGHDT, CDR2 YYEEEE. CDR3 in amino acids: CASSLGISGRELSGYTF. The CDR3 bases are TGTGCCAGCAGCTTGGGGATTTCAGGGAGGGAGCTTTCTGGCTACACCTTC.

This clone has a single count. The chain links TRBV11-3 to TRBJ2-7; perhaps TRBD2 as D (6 bases). Per the germline V gene, CDR1 is SGHNT and CDR2 is YENEEA. The V end lost 4 bases, the J end lost 0 bases, and 16 bases lay between the germline ends. The CDR3 spans 16 residues. DNA of the CDR3: TGTGCCAGCAGCTCCATTTTGCGGGGCGACTCCTACGAGCAGTACTTC. Translated, it gives CASSSILRGDSYEQYF.

The CDR3 DNA reads TGTGCCAGCAGCTTCCTTACAGGGAATCAAGAGACCCAGTACTTC. Its translation is CASSFLTGNQETQYF. The chain combines TRBV13 with TRBJ2-5; a possible D gene is TRBD1 (6 bases). The CDR3 length is 15 residues. The ends were cut back, 3 bases at V and 2 bases at J, with 13 bases in the middle. CDR1 is PRHDT and CDR2 is FYEKMQ in the germline V gene (reference sequence).

The V call is TRBV6-1, the J call TRBJ2-7, with D possibly matching TRBD1 (6 bases). V gave up 9 bases and J gave up 5 bases, with 14 bases separating them. The germline V gene has CDR1 MNHNS and CDR2 SASEGT. This CDR3 comprises 12 residues. CDR3 region: CASNRVGHEQYF. The DNA for the CDR3 is TGTGCCAGTAACAGGGTTGGACACGAGCAGTACTTC.

V is TRBV29-1 and J is TRBJ2-3; 14 bases are a match to TRBD2. Trimming at V came to 4 bases and at J to 1 base, leaving 4 bases not matched to a gene. CDR1 is SQVTM, CDR2 ANQGSEA, per germline. This CDR3 is 16 amino acids long. The CDR3 DNA sequence: TGCAGCGTTGGGGGACTAGCGGGAGCTGGCACAGATACGCAGTATTTT. Its translation is CSVGGLAGAGTDTQYF.

V and J are TRBV11-3 and TRBJ2-7; 8 bases fit TRBD1. The V gene's germline CDR1 is SGHNT and CDR2 YENEEA. After removal of 5 bases from V and 5 bases from J, the junction contained 5 bases not matched to a gene. CDR3 size: 13 residues. CDR3 sequence: CASSVRGPHEQYF. CDR3 DNA sequence: TGTGCCAGCAGCGTCAGGGGGCCCCACGAGCAGTACTTC. Together with reference TRBV11-3 and TRBJ2-7, the CDR3 gives the full variable domain: EAGVVQSPRYKIIEKKQPVAFWCNPISGHNTLYWYLQNLGQGPELLIRYENEEAVDDSQLPKDRFSAERLKGVDSTLKIQPAELGDSAVYLCASSVRGPHEQYFGPGTRLTVT.

The chain is built from TRBV6-1 and TRBJ2-5, with D tentatively TRBD2 (7 bases). V lost 5 bases, J lost 4 bases, and 17 bases lay in between. CDR3 length: 15 residues. CDR1 MNHNS and CDR2 SASEGT come from the germline V gene. The CDR3 nucleotides are TGTGCCAGCAGTAGGGGGGGCAGGGAGGGAGAGACCCAGTACTTC. It encodes CASSRGGREGETQYF.

This clone came up a few times. CDR3 residues: CASSEVGVPGLYGYTF. The CDR3 DNA reads TGTGCCAGCAGTGAAGTGGGGGTCCCGGGACTATATGGCTACACCTTC. This chain links TRBV6-1 with TRBJ1-2, with D perhaps TRBD1 (5 bases). CDR1 is MNHNS, CDR2 SASEGT, per germline. CDR3 length: 16 amino acids. Trimming took off 1 base at V and 5 bases at J, with 17 bases between the two ends.

The rearrangement uses TRBV10-3 and TRBJ2-7; TRBD2 matches at 7 bases. J was trimmed by 5 bases and V by 0 bases; bases with no gene match: 7. The CDR3 runs to 15 residues. CDR1 is ENHRY, CDR2 SYGVKD, per germline. Written as DNA, the CDR3 is TGTGCCATCAGTGAGTCAGCGGGGTTCGAAAACGAGCAGTACTTC. This codes for CAISESAGFENEQYF.

CDR3 amino acids: CASSRLAGVYEQYF. In nucleotides, the CDR3 is TGTGCCAGCAGCCGACTAGCGGGAGTATACGAGCAGTACTTC. The rearrangement links TRBV7-2 to TRBJ2-7; 12 bases fit TRBD2. Trimming at V came to 5 bases and at J to 4 bases, leaving 3 bases not matched to a gene. Germline CDR1 SGHTA, CDR2 FQGNSA. CDR3 size: 14 residues.

The sample holds a few counts of this clone. The chain couples TRBV2 to TRBJ1-6, with TRBD1 matching 10 bases. Trimming removed 6 bases from V and 5 bases from J; junction bases left unmatched: 7. Germline V gives CDR1 SNHLY, CDR2 FYNNEI. The CDR3 runs to 16 residues. The CDR3 sequence: CASSRQGARNNSPLHF. CDR3 nucleotide sequence: TGTGCCAGCAGCAGACAGGGGGCGCGAAATAATTCACCCCTCCACTTT. The variable domain in full, with the rest retrieved from reference TRBV2 and TRBJ1-6, is EPEVTQTPSHQVTQMGQEVILRCVPISNHLYFYWYRQILGQKVEFLVSFYNNEISEKSEIFDDQFSVERPDGSNFTLKIRSTKLEDSAMYFCASSRQGARNNSPLHFGNGTRLTVT.

About this clone: At the DNA level, this CDR3 is encoded by other sequences in the same sample as well. V usage is TRBV6-5 and J usage is TRBJ2-1; 8 positions agree with TRBD1. Germline CDR1 and CDR2: MNHEY and SVGAGI. Unmatched junction bases numbered 5, after V lost 0 bases and J lost 4 bases. The CDR3 contains 16 residues. CDR3 nucleotide sequence: TGTGCCAGCAGTTACTCAACGGGACAGGTTTACAATGAGCAGTTCTTC. Its translation is CASSYSTGQVYNEQFF.

This rearrangement joins TRBV7-3 to TRBJ2-5; D not certain. Matching the DNA end better, TRBJ2-7 makes the J call doubtful. Germline CDR1 SGHTA, CDR2 FQGTGA. This CDR3 has 13 residues. For the CDR3, the DNA is TGTGCCAGCAGCTTAAACCCTTACTACGAGCAGTACTTC. The encoded protein is CASSLNPYYEQYF.

This chain joins TRBV9 and TRBJ2-3; D is perhaps TRBD2 (5 bases). The germline CDR1 and CDR2 sequences are SGDLS and YYNGEE. V lost 2 bases and J lost 3, with 13 bases in between. The CDR3 consists of 15 residues. The CDR3 coding sequence is TGTGCCAGCAGCGTCGTCGGGGTTAGGACAGATACGCAGTATTTT. It yields the protein CASSVVGVRTDTQYF.

A note on this clone: An end of the junction does not agree with germline; a read error may underlie this. The chain has TRBV7-9 and TRBJ2-1, with 8 bases identical to TRBD2. CDR1 SEHNR and CDR2 FQNEAQ come from the germline V gene (reference sequence). The length of the CDR3 is 16 residues. This chain's CDR3 is CSSSLLAGRSINEQFF. CDR3 in DNA: TGTTCCAGCAGCTTATTAGCGGGACGTTCTATCAATGAGCAGTTCTTC.

The genes are TRBV5-4 and TRBJ1-1; D unresolved. V lost 0 bases, J lost 6 bases, and 12 bases lay in between. The CDR3 length is 14 residues. Germline V gene lookup returns CDR1 SGHNT and CDR2 YYREEE (reference sequence). In DNA form, the CDR3 reads TGTGCCAGCAGCTTGGCCCTCCGAGGAGCTGAAGCTTTCTTT. Translating it yields CASSLALRGAEAFF.

The J gene is TRBJ1-6, the V gene TRBV5-1, with D possibly being TRBD1 (6 bases). There are 19 residues in the CDR3. Trimming cost V 4 bases and J 0 bases, with 20 bases left between them. Germline CDR1 and CDR2: SGHRS and YFSETQ. The chain's CDR3 is CASSPRRQVEASYNSPLHF. Here the CDR3 DNA reads TGCGCCAGCAGCCCAAGGAGACAGGTGGAGGCCTCCTATAATTCACCCCTCCACTTT.

There are a few counts of this clone. The CDR3, as DNA: TGTGCCAGCAGCTTAGCAGGAGGGTCCGGGGAGCTGTTTTTT. This sequence encodes CASSLAGGSGELFF. The chain employs TRBV11-2 and TRBJ2-2; the D gene is possibly TRBD2 (6 bases). The germline V and J ends were trimmed by 1 base and 6 bases, with 9 bases remaining between them. Germline assignment: CDR1 SGHAT and CDR2 FQNNGV. The CDR3 covers 14 residues.